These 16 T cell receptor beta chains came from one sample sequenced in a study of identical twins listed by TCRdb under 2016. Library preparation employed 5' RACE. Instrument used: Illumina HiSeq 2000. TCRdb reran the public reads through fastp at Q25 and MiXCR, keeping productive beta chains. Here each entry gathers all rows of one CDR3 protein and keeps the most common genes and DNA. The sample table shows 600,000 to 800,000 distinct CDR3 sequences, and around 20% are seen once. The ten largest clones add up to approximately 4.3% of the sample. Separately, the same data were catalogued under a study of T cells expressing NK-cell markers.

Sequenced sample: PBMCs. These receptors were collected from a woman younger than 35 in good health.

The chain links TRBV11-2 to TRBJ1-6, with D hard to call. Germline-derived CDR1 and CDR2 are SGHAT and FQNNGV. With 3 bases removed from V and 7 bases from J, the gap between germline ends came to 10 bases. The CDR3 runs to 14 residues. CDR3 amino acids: CASSFGAANSPLHF. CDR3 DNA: TGTGCCAGCAGCTTTGGTGCAGCGAATTCACCCCTCCACTTT.

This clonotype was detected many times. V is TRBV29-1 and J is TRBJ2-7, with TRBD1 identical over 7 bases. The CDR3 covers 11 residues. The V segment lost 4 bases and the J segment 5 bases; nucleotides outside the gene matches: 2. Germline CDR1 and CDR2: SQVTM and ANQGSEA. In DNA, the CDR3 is TGCAGCGTTGGCCAGGGGGACGAGCAGTACTTC. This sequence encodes CSVGQGDEQYF.

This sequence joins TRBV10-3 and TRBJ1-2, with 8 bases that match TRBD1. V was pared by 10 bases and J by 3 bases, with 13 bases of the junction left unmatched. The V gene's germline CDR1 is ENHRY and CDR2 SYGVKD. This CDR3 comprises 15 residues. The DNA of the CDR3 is TGTGCCACCGACCAGGACAGGGTGGGAGACTATGGCTACACCTTC. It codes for CATDQDRVGDYGYTF.

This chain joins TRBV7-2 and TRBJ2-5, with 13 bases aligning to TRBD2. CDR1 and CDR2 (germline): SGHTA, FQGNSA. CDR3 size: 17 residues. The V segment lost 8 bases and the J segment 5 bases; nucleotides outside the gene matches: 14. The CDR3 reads CASGRRLGLAGTETQYF. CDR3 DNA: TGTGCCAGCGGACGTCGACTGGGACTAGCGGGAACGGAGACCCAGTACTTC.

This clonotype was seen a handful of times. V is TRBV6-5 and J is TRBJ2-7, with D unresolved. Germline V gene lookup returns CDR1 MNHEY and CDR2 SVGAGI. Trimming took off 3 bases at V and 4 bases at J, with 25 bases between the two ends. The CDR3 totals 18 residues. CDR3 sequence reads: CASSYGAPAPLELYEQYF. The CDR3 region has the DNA TGTGCCAGCAGTTATGGAGCCCCTGCTCCCCTAGAATTGTACGAGCAGTACTTC.

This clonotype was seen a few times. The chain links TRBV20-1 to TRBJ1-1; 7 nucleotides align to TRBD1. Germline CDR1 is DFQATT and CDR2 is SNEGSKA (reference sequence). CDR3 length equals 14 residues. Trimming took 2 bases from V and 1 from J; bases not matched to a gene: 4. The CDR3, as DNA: TGCAGTGCTAGAATGACAGGGAGGAACACTGAAGCTTTCTTT. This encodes CSARMTGRNTEAFF.

The CDR3 protein is CASTILLGGNSYNEQFF. CDR3 DNA: TGTGCCAGCACTATACTACTGGGGGGGAACTCCTACAATGAGCAGTTCTTC. The chain joins TRBV12-3 or TRBV12-4 to TRBJ2-1; 7 nucleotides match TRBD2. Germline trimming cut 7 bases from V and 0 bases from J; bases unmatched to any gene: 12. There are 17 residues in the CDR3.

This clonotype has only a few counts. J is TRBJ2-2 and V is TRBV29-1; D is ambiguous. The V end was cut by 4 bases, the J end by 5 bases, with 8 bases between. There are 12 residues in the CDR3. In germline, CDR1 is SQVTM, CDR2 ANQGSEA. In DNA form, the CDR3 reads TGCAGCGTTGTTTTTGGAACCGGGGAGCTGTTTTTT. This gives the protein CSVVFGTGELFF.

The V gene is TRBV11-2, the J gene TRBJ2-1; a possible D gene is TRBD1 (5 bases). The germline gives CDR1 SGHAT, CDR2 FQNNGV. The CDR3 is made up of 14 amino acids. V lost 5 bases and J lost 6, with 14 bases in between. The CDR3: CASSGPQQGNEQFF. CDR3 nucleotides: TGTGCCAGCAGCGGGCCCCAGCAGGGCAATGAGCAGTTCTTC.

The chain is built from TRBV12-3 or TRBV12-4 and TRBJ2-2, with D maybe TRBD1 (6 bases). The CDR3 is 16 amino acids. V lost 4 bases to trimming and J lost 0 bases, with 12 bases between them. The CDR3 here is CASSSRGHPNTGELFF. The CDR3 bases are TGTGCCAGCAGTTCACGGGGACATCCGAACACCGGGGAGCTGTTTTTT.

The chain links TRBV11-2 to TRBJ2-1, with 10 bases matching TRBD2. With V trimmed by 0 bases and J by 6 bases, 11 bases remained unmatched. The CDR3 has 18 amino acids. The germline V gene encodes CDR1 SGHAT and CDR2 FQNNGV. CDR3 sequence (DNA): TGTGCCAGCAGCTTAGATCTGGCTAGCGGGAGAGCGGTCAATGAGCAGTTCTTC. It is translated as CASSLDLASGRAVNEQFF.

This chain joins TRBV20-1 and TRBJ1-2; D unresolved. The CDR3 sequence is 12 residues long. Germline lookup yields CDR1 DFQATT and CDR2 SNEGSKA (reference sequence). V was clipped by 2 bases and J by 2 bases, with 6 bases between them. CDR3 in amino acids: CSARRQNYGYTF. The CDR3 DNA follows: TGCAGTGCTAGAAGGCAGAACTATGGCTACACCTTC.

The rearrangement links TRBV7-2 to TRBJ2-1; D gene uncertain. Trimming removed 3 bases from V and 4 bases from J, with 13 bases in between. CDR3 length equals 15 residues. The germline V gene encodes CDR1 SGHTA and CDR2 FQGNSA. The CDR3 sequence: CASSLGISGYNEQFF. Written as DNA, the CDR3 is TGTGCCAGCAGCTTGGGGATAAGTGGGTACAATGAGCAGTTCTTC. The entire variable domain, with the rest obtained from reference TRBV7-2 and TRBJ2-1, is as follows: GAGVSQSPSNKVTEKGKDVELRCDPISGHTALYWYRQSLGQGLEFLIYFQGNSAPDKSGLPSDRFSAERTGGSVSTLTIQRTQQEDSAVYLCASSLGISGYNEQFFGPGTRLTVL.

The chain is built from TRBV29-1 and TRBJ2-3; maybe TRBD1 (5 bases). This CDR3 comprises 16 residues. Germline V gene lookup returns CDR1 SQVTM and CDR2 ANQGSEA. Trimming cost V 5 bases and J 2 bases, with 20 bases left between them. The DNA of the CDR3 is TGCAGCGTTCCGGTCGACAGCCAAATTTTCACAGATACGCAGTATTTT. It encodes CSVPVDSQIFTDTQYF.

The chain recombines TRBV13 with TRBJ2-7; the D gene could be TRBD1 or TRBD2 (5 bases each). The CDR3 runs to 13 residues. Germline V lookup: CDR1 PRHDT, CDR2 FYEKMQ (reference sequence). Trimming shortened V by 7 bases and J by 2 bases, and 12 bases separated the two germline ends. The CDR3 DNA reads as TGTGCCAGCACCCCGGGGCGAACCTACGAGCAGTACTTC. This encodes CASTPGRTYEQYF. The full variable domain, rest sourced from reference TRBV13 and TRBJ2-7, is AAGVIQSPRHLIKEKRETATLKCYPIPRHDTVYWYQQGPGQDPQFLISFYEKMQSDKGSIPDRFSAQQFSDYHSELNMSSLELGDSALYFCASTPGRTYEQYFGPGTRLTVT.

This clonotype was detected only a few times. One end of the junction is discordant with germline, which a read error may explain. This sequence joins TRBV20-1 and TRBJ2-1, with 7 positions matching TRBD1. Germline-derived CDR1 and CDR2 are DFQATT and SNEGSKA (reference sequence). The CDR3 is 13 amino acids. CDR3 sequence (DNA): TGCAGTGCGAGAGGACAGGAAACCCATGAGCAGTTCTTC. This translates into CSARGQETHEQFF.